What follows are 18 T cell receptor beta chains derived from one specimen sequenced in a study of cytomegalovirus exposure and HLA in healthy donors (dated by TCRdb to the late 2010s). The library came from the immunoSEQ multiplex PCR assay. For the multiplex PCR, a mixture combining 60 forward primers for TCR Vbeta segments and 13 reverse primers for TCR Jbeta segments was used. Entries here come from immuneACCESS through TCRdb and include only in-frame sequences with V and J called. Some clones fail to appear in such tables; in the studies checked, an unresolved V gene covers under half of the shortfall, and the cause of the remainder is unknown. This sample lists about 120,000 clones; 75% to 80% were detected once. 6.3% of the sample lies in the top ten. Material: PBMCs. The receptors here all came from a woman aged 40 to 50 in good health and CMV-seronegative.

The gene calls are TRBV27 and TRBJ2-7, with 9 bases aligning to TRBD2. The ends lost 7 bases at V and 2 bases at J; junction bases unmatched: 9. The CDR3 totals 15 residues. The germline CDR1 and CDR2 sequences are MNHEY and SMNVEV (reference sequence). The CDR3, as DNA: TGTGCCAGCATGCGGACTAGCGTCACCGCCTACGAGCAGTACTTC. It is translated as CASMRTSVTAYEQYF.

This CDR3 is CASSIGSRSNQPQHF. The CDR3 DNA reads TGTGCCAGTAGTATAGGATCCCGGAGCAATCAGCCCCAGCATTTT. The chain links TRBV19 to TRBJ1-5; D is ambiguous. CDR1 LNHDA and CDR2 SQIVND come from the germline V gene (reference sequence). V dropped 1 base and J dropped 1 base, with 8 bases sitting between them. CDR3 length equals 15 residues.

The chain links TRBV29-1 to TRBJ2-5; D not certain. This CDR3 spans 13 amino acids. Germline CDR1 reads SQVTM; CDR2 reads ANQGSEA. Trimming took off 4 bases at V and 4 bases at J, with 13 bases between the two ends. CDR3: CSVALAVGETQYF. In nucleotides, the CDR3 is TGCAGCGTTGCGTTGGCGGTTGGAGAGACCCAGTACTTC.

The chain has TRBV5-1 and TRBJ2-3; maybe TRBD1 (6 bases). Germline values: CDR1 SGHRS, CDR2 YFSETQ. This CDR3 comprises 14 residues. Trimming pared 4 bases from V and 9 bases from J, leaving 18 bases between. The CDR3 sequence is CASSAGDTSGTQYF. CDR3 DNA: TGCGCCAGCAGCGCCGGGGACACCTCAGGGACGCAGTATTTT.

This sequence joins TRBV7-9 and TRBJ1-2; TRBD1 aligns across 7 bases. The CDR3 covers 14 residues. The J segment lost 4 bases and the V segment lost 1 base, leaving 3 bases of the junction unmatched. CDR1 is SEHNR, CDR2 FQNEAQ, per germline (reference sequence). The CDR3 sequence is CASSLGRDSYGYTF. DNA for the CDR3: TGTGCCAGCAGCTTAGGCCGGGACAGCTATGGCTACACCTTC.

This chain connects TRBV2 to TRBJ1-1, with D tentatively TRBD1 (5 bases). Trimming stripped 5 bases from V and 1 base from J, with 11 bases between. This CDR3 contains 14 residues. Germline V CDR1 and CDR2: SNHLY, FYNNEI. This chain's CDR3 is CASSIQVSNTEAFF. CDR3 coding DNA: TGTGCCAGCAGTATACAGGTCTCGAACACTGAAGCTTTCTTT.

The chain is built from TRBV27 and TRBJ1-6; D is unclear. The CDR3 is 13 residues long. CDR1 and CDR2 (germline): MNHEY, SMNVEV (reference sequence). The germline V and J ends were trimmed by 4 bases and 7 bases, with 8 bases remaining between them. This CDR3 reads CASSWEGNSPLHF. The CDR3 DNA reads TGTGCCAGCAGTTGGGAGGGAAATTCACCCCTCCACTTT.

This rearrangement joins TRBV5-1 to TRBJ1-6; 8 bases are shared with TRBD1. Trimming took 7 bases from V and 7 from J; bases not matched to a gene: 10. This CDR3 spans 15 amino acids. CDR1 and CDR2 from the germline V gene are SGHRS and YFSETQ. In nucleotides, the CDR3 is TGCGCCAGCTCTTCTCAAGGGACAGGAAATTCACCCCTCCACTTT. Translating gives CASSSQGTGNSPLHF.

The genes are TRBV19 and TRBJ1-1, with no clear D. The V end lost 7 bases, the J end lost 1 base, and 13 bases lay between the germline ends. CDR1 and CDR2 from the germline V gene are LNHDA and SQIVND (reference sequence). This CDR3 is 14 amino acids long. The DNA for the CDR3 is TGTGCCAGTACCCTTTACGACTCGAACACTGAAGCTTTCTTT. It encodes CASTLYDSNTEAFF.

The V call is TRBV19, the J call TRBJ1-1; D is undetermined. CDR1 LNHDA and CDR2 SQIVND come from the germline V gene (reference sequence). The CDR3 runs to 13 residues. Trimming stripped 5 bases from V and 1 base from J, with 8 bases between. CDR3: CASSEGTNTEAFF. The CDR3 DNA sequence: TGTGCCAGTAGTGAGGGAACGAACACTGAAGCTTTCTTT.

The chain links TRBV19 to TRBJ2-1; D is perhaps TRBD1 (6 bases). The CDR3 contains 15 residues. V was shortened by 3 bases and J by 0 bases, with 9 bases between the two germline ends. CDR1 is LNHDA and CDR2 is SQIVND in the germline V gene (reference sequence). CDR3 sequence reads: CASSIQGSSYNEQFF. The CDR3, as DNA: TGTGCCAGTAGTATTCAGGGGAGCTCCTACAATGAGCAGTTCTTC. Using reference TRBV19 and TRBJ2-1 for the parts outside the CDR3, the full variable domain is DGGITQSPKYLFRKEGQNVTLSCEQNLNHDAMYWYRQDPGQGLRLIYYSQIVNDFQKGDIAEGYSVSREKKESFPLTVTSAQKNPTAFYLCASSIQGSSYNEQFFGPGTRLTVL.

V usage is TRBV11-2 and J usage is TRBJ1-4, with TRBD1 matching over 7 bases. The CDR3 runs to 15 residues. J lost 1 base, V lost 10 bases, and 9 bases had no gene match. Germline loops: CDR1 SGHAT, CDR2 FQNNGV. The CDR3 sequence is CATTIPGGTNEKLFF. The CDR3 nucleotides read TGTGCCACTACTATACCAGGGGGAACTAATGAAAAACTGTTTTTT. The full variable domain, completed using reference TRBV11-2 and TRBJ1-4, is EAGVAQSPRYKIIEKRQSVAFWCNPISGHATLYWYQQILGQGPKLLIQFQNNGVVDDSQLPKDRFSAERLKGVDSTLKIQPAKLEDSAVYLCATTIPGGTNEKLFFGSGTQLSVL.

This chain links TRBV5-1 with TRBJ2-1, with D possibly TRBD2 on 7 matching bases. The germline V and J ends were trimmed by 4 bases and 0 bases, with 14 bases remaining between them. Germline CDR1 SGHRS, CDR2 YFSETQ. The CDR3 length is 16 residues. Here the CDR3 reads CASSGGLGGSYNEQFF. CDR3 nucleotides: TGCGCCAGCAGCGGAGGACTAGGGGGCTCCTACAATGAGCAGTTCTTC.

This rearrangement joins TRBV27 to TRBJ2-7; 7 bases are shared with TRBD2. V was pared by 6 bases and J by 4 bases, with 9 bases of the junction left unmatched. The CDR3 sequence is 14 residues long. Germline V CDR1 and CDR2: MNHEY, SMNVEV (reference sequence). For the CDR3, the DNA is TGTGCCAGCAGCACGGCCACCGGGGGGTACGAGCAGTACTTC. As protein: CASSTATGGYEQYF.

The chain has TRBV10-2 and TRBJ2-6, with TRBD1 matching over 9 bases. CDR3 size: 19 residues. From germline, CDR1 is WSHSY and CDR2 SAAADI. V trimming: 3 bases; J trimming: 1 base; junction bases outside the gene matches: 10. CDR3 protein: CASSDEDRGTLSGANVLTF. The DNA of the CDR3 is TGCGCCAGCAGTGATGAAGACAGGGGGACTTTGTCTGGGGCCAACGTCCTGACTTTC.

CDR3 DNA sequence: TGTGCCAGCAGTTCATCCGCTATTTTCCCCGGGGAGCTGTTTTTT. Protein: CASSSSAIFPGELFF. This chain uses TRBV28 with TRBJ2-2; unclear D gene. The length of the CDR3 is 15 residues. The germline V gene has CDR1 MDHEN and CDR2 SYDVKM. V gave up 4 bases and J gave up 6 bases, with 15 bases separating them.

J is TRBJ2-7 and V is TRBV28; D uncertain. CDR3 length: 12 amino acids. V was clipped by 5 bases and J by 3 bases, with 8 bases between them. The germline CDR1 and CDR2 sequences are MDHEN and SYDVKM. The CDR3 DNA reads as TGTGCCAGCAGTACACCGCTCTACGAGCAGTACTTC. Its protein is CASSTPLYEQYF.

V gene TRBV19 combines with J gene TRBJ2-5; TRBD2 is a possible D gene (6 bases). TRBJ2-7 explains the end of the DNA better; the J call may be wrong. The CDR3 loop spans 14 amino acids. CDR1 and CDR2 (germline): LNHDA, SQIVND (reference sequence). The chain's CDR3 is CASSPMGGPYEQYF. The CDR3 region has the DNA TGTGCCAGTAGCCCTATGGGGGGTCCCTACGAGCAGTACTTC.